These 32 T cell receptor beta chains were all obtained from the same sample, sequenced in a study of B cell selection in AIRE deficiency. The repertoire was sequenced with immunoSEQ multiplex PCR; TCRdb's copy has only in-frame clones and lacks some. The sample lists 20,000 to 30,000 clones, roughly 96% occurring once. Sorting defined conventional CD4 T cells as CD4+CD127+. The sample was conventional CD4+ T cells sorted from PBMCs. These receptor sequences come from a human donor with AIRE deficiency.

The rearrangement links TRBV7-3 to TRBJ2-1; 8 bases match TRBD2. The germline gives CDR1 SGHTA, CDR2 FQGTGA. Trimming took 4 bases from V and 6 from J; bases not matched to a gene: 5. The CDR3 length is 14 residues. The CDR3 is CASSSLAGGNEQFF. The DNA for the CDR3 is TGTGCCAGCAGCTCCCTAGCGGGCGGCAATGAGCAGTTCTTC. The variable domain in full, with the rest retrieved from reference TRBV7-3 and TRBJ2-1, is GAGVSQTPSNKVTEKGKYVELRCDPISGHTALYWYRQSLGQGPEFLIYFQGTGAADDSGLPNDRFFAVRPEGSVSTLKIQRTERGDSAVYLCASSSLAGGNEQFFGPGTRLTVL.

This rearrangement joins TRBV5-6 to TRBJ1-2; TRBD1 is a possible D gene (5 bases). The germline V gene has CDR1 SGHDT and CDR2 YYEEEE. The CDR3 has 18 residues. V lost 0 bases to trimming and J lost 2 bases, with 20 bases between them. CDR3 amino acids: CASSLGPTGTLKNYGYTF. CDR3 in DNA: TGTGCCAGCAGCTTGGGACCTACCGGGACTCTTAAAAACTATGGCTACACCTTC.

J is TRBJ1-6 and V is TRBV30; D is possibly TRBD1 (5 bases). Germline V gene sequence: CDR1 GTSNPN, CDR2 SVGIG (reference sequence). The CDR3 loop spans 15 amino acids. The germline V and J ends were trimmed by 7 bases and 10 bases, with 23 bases remaining between them. The CDR3 region is CASPDQGRGGSPLHF. The DNA for the CDR3 is TGTGCCTCCCCCGACCAGGGAAGAGGCGGCTCACCCCTCCACTTT.

The gene calls are TRBV9 and TRBJ1-3, with D possibly being TRBD1 (6 bases). CDR1 SGDLS and CDR2 YYNGEE come from the germline V gene. This CDR3 is built from 14 residues. Trimming removed 3 bases from V and 2 bases from J, with 9 bases in between. This chain's CDR3 is CASSADSAGNTIYF. The DNA of the CDR3 is TGTGCCAGCAGCGCGGACAGTGCTGGAAACACCATATATTTT.

The chain is built from TRBV7-9 and TRBJ1-1, with D possibly matching TRBD1 (6 bases). V gave up 6 bases and J gave up 2 bases, with 13 bases separating them. Germline V lookup: CDR1 SEHNR, CDR2 FQNEAQ (reference sequence). The CDR3 consists of 14 residues. DNA for the CDR3: TGTGCCAGCAGTTTATTGGACAGAAACACTGAAGCTTTCTTT. Translation gives CASSLLDRNTEAFF. The full variable domain, its missing parts supplied by reference TRBV7-9 and TRBJ1-1, is DTGVSQNPRHKITKRGQNVTFRCDPISEHNRLYWYRQTLGQGPEFLTYFQNEAQLEKSRLLSDRFSAERPKGSFSTLEIQRTEQGDSAMYLCASSLLDRNTEAFFGQGTRLTVV.

The chain carries TRBV5-1 and TRBJ2-5, with a tentative D call TRBD1 (5 bases). Trimming stripped 0 bases from V and 5 bases from J, with 11 bases between. The CDR3 loop spans 14 amino acids. CDR1 is SGHRS and CDR2 is YFSETQ in the germline V gene. The DNA of the CDR3 is TGCGCCAGCAGCTTGGGCCAGGGCGGCGAGACCCAGTACTTC. It translates to CASSLGQGGETQYF.

As DNA, the CDR3 is TGTGCCAGCAGCTTAGCTCGAGATTCACCCCTCCACTTT. Its protein product is CASSLARDSPLHF. V gene TRBV7-2 combines with J gene TRBJ1-6; D not certain. This CDR3 is built from 13 residues. Germline CDR1 and CDR2: SGHTA and FQGNSA. V was cut by 0 bases and J by 8 bases, with 5 bases left in between.

The sample holds a few counts of this clone. The V call is TRBV9, the J call TRBJ1-5, with D uncertain. Per germline, CDR1 SGDLS and CDR2 YYNGEE. The CDR3 is 15 amino acids. V was trimmed by 3 bases and J by 1 base, leaving 11 bases between them. In nucleotides, the CDR3 is TGTGCCAGCAGCGCCGGCTCTGGGAGCAATCAGCCCCAGCATTTT. Residues: CASSAGSGSNQPQHF.

This sequence joins TRBV7-9 and TRBJ2-7; D gene uncertain. Germline values: CDR1 SEHNR, CDR2 FQNEAQ (reference sequence). The CDR3 consists of 11 residues. Trimming removed 7 bases from V and 5 bases from J, with 9 bases in between. CDR3 sequence: CASTSFDEQYF. The CDR3 DNA reads TGTGCCAGCACCTCATTCGACGAGCAGTACTTC.

This chain connects TRBV6-4 to TRBJ1-1; D uncertain. This CDR3 has 13 residues. Between the trimmed V and J ends, which lost 9 bases and 1 base, there was a span of 12 bases. Germline assignment: CDR1 MRHNA and CDR2 SNTAGT. In DNA form, the CDR3 reads TGTGCCAGTTTCGGACGGAAGAACACTGAAGCTTTCTTT. Protein: CASFGRKNTEAFF.

This sequence joins TRBV19 and TRBJ1-5; D remains ambiguous. Trimming left V 3 bases short and J 4 bases short, with 10 bases between. The CDR3 has 14 amino acids. CDR1 and CDR2 from the germline V gene are LNHDA and SQIVND (reference sequence). This CDR3 reads CASSIWSGNQPQHF. For the CDR3, the DNA is TGTGCCAGTAGTATTTGGTCGGGGAATCAGCCCCAGCATTTT.

This clone came up a few times. This chain uses TRBV5-8 with TRBJ1-5; D uncertain. Trimming shortened V by 1 base and J by 4 bases, and 3 bases separated the two germline ends. CDR1 and CDR2 (germline): SGHTS, YDEGEE. The CDR3 has 12 amino acids. CDR3 nucleotide sequence: TGTGCCAGCAGCTTGCTGAATCAGCCCCAGCATTTT. This gives the protein CASSLLNQPQHF.

The genes are TRBV7-2 and TRBJ1-4; unclear D gene. Per germline, CDR1 SGHTA and CDR2 FQGNSA. The CDR3 runs to 15 residues. The germline V and J ends were trimmed by 4 bases and 4 bases, with 13 bases remaining between them. CDR3 amino acids: CASSSFSRSNEKLFF. DNA of the CDR3: TGTGCCAGCAGCTCCTTCTCACGAAGTAATGAAAAACTGTTTTTT. Filled out from reference TRBV7-2 and TRBJ1-4, the complete variable domain reads GAGVSQSPSNKVTEKGKDVELRCDPISGHTALYWYRQSLGQGLEFLIYFQGNSAPDKSGLPSDRFSAERTGGSVSTLTIQRTQQEDSAVYLCASSSFSRSNEKLFFGSGTQLSVL.

The chain carries TRBV19 and TRBJ2-7; 10 nucleotides align to TRBD2. The J segment lost 1 base and the V segment lost 6 bases, leaving 6 bases of the junction unmatched. CDR3 length: 15 residues. CDR1 and CDR2 from the germline V gene are LNHDA and SQIVND (reference sequence). CDR3 in DNA: TGTGCCAGTAGCGCACTAGCGGGATATTCCTACGAGCAGTACTTC. Its translation: CASSALAGYSYEQYF.

This clone was counted a single time. The chain is built from TRBV29-1 and TRBJ2-5; 13 bases are shared with TRBD2. Germline V gene lookup returns CDR1 SQVTM and CDR2 ANQGSEA. Trimming at V came to 4 bases and at J to 5 bases, leaving 4 bases not matched to a gene. This CDR3 is built from 14 residues. CDR3 in amino acids: CSVVTSGREETQYF. The CDR3 DNA is TGCAGCGTTGTAACTAGCGGGAGGGAGGAGACCCAGTACTTC.

This clone was recorded only once. J is TRBJ2-3 and V is TRBV10-3, with 7 bases matching TRBD2. This CDR3 is 15 amino acids long. The J segment lost 2 bases and the V segment lost 6 bases, leaving 8 bases of the junction unmatched. The V gene's germline CDR1 is ENHRY and CDR2 SYGVKD. This CDR3 reads CAIRPSGTPTDTQYF. In DNA form, the CDR3 reads TGTGCCATCAGACCAAGCGGGACCCCCACAGATACGCAGTATTTT.

This clone is a singleton in its sample. The rearrangement joins TRBV30 to TRBJ1-2, with D unclear. Trimming took 0 bases from V and 7 from J, leaving 9 bases between them. CDR3 length equals 12 residues. CDR1 and CDR2 from the germline V gene are GTSNPN and SVGIG (reference sequence). The CDR3 region is CAWSVSSLGYTF. In DNA form, the CDR3 reads TGTGCCTGGAGTGTAAGCAGTCTTGGCTACACCTTC. The full variable domain, rest sourced from reference TRBV30 and TRBJ1-2, is SQTIHQWPATLVQPVGSPLSLECTVEGTSNPNLYWYRQAAGRGLQLLFYSVGIGQISSEVPQNLSASRPQDRQFILSSKKLLLSDSGFYLCAWSVSSLGYTFGSGTRLTVV.

J is TRBJ1-2 and V is TRBV5-6; 8 bases agree with TRBD1. Looked up from germline, CDR1 is SGHDT and CDR2 is YYEEEE. Trimming cost V 5 bases and J 5 bases; bases outside gene matches: 5. The CDR3 totals 13 residues. CDR3 sequence (DNA): TGTGCCAGCAGTATGCAGGGGGCGTATGGCTACACCTTC. Protein product: CASSMQGAYGYTF. Using reference TRBV5-6 and TRBJ1-2 for the parts outside the CDR3, the full variable domain is DAGVTQSPTHLIKTRGQQVTLRCSPKSGHDTVSWYQQALGQGPQFIFQYYEEEERQRGNFPDRFSGHQFPNYSSELNVNALLLGDSALYLCASSMQGAYGYTFGSGTRLTVV.

The CDR3 loop is CSVVAGVETQYF. CDR3 DNA sequence: TGCAGCGTTGTGGCGGGAGTAGAGACCCAGTACTTC. This chain uses TRBV29-1 with TRBJ2-5, with 7 bases aligning to TRBD2. J lost 4 bases, V lost 4 bases, and 3 bases had no gene match. In germline, CDR1 is SQVTM, CDR2 ANQGSEA. This CDR3 spans 12 amino acids.

The genes are TRBV29-1 and TRBJ2-2; D may correspond to TRBD1 or TRBD2 (5 bases each). This CDR3 spans 13 amino acids. Looked up from germline, CDR1 is SQVTM and CDR2 is ANQGSEA. V gave up 7 bases and J gave up 2 bases, with 11 bases separating them. This CDR3 is CSASGLNTGELFF. The CDR3 bases are TGCAGCGCCTCGGGGCTTAACACCGGGGAGCTGTTTTTT.

The chain is built from TRBV5-8 and TRBJ1-3; D might be TRBD1 (5 bases). Trimming removed 0 bases at V and 0 bases at J, with 13 bases between. This CDR3 has 17 residues. In germline, CDR1 is SGHTS, CDR2 YDEGEE. The CDR3 protein is CASSLDRGTRSGNTIYF. Here the CDR3 DNA reads TGTGCCAGCAGCTTGGATAGGGGCACCCGCTCTGGAAACACCATATATTTT.

This clone was seen only a few times. The CDR3 protein is CASRGQATDTQYF. The DNA for the CDR3 is TGTGCCAGCAGAGGACAGGCCACAGATACGCAGTATTTT. J is TRBJ2-3 and V is TRBV7-2; 7 bases agree with TRBD1. J lost 2 bases, V lost 6 bases, and 2 bases had no gene match. The V gene's germline CDR1 is SGHTA and CDR2 FQGNSA. The CDR3 is 13 amino acids.

The V gene is TRBV5-6, the J gene TRBJ2-7; 10 bases agree with TRBD2. Germline CDR1 SGHDT, CDR2 YYEEEE. With 3 bases clipped from V and 4 bases from J, the junction kept 10 bases outside the gene matches. This CDR3 spans 16 amino acids. The CDR3 DNA follows: TGTGCCAGCAGCTCTGGGCCTAGCGGGAGCAGATACGAGCAGTACTTC. Protein: CASSSGPSGSRYEQYF.

The rearrangement uses TRBV2 and TRBJ1-2; 7 bases are a match to TRBD1. With 7 bases clipped from V and 3 bases from J, the junction kept 17 bases outside the gene matches. CDR3 size: 17 residues. Germline V lookup: CDR1 SNHLY, CDR2 FYNNEI. The CDR3 spells CASMTGTAPWLYYGYTF. CDR3 DNA sequence: TGTGCCAGCATGACCGGGACAGCCCCCTGGCTTTACTATGGCTACACCTTC. Together with reference TRBV2 and TRBJ1-2, the CDR3 gives the full variable domain: EPEVTQTPSHQVTQMGQEVILRCVPISNHLYFYWYRQILGQKVEFLVSFYNNEISEKSEIFDDQFSVERPDGSNFTLKIRSTKLEDSAMYFCASMTGTAPWLYYGYTFGSGTRLTVV.

The chain combines TRBV11-2 with TRBJ2-5; D ambiguous. Trimming took 1 base from V and 4 from J, leaving 13 bases between them. The germline V gene encodes CDR1 SGHAT and CDR2 FQNNGV. The CDR3 covers 15 residues. CDR3 nucleotide sequence: TGTGCCAGCAGCTTAGCAAGAGCGTTTGGAGAGACCCAGTACTTC. It codes for CASSLARAFGETQYF.

This clone was counted once. Here the CDR3 reads CASSDRSTEAFF. CDR3 sequence (DNA): TGTGCCAGCAGCGACAGGTCCACTGAAGCTTTCTTT. The chain joins TRBV6-5 to TRBJ1-1, with TRBD1 as a possible D gene (6 bases). V lost 6 bases, J lost 4 bases, and 9 bases lay in between. The germline CDR1 and CDR2 sequences are MNHEY and SVGAGI. CDR3 length: 12 amino acids.

The V gene is TRBV5-3, the J gene TRBJ1-5; D is unclear. TRBV5-3 is sorted into the ORF group, with uncertain function. V was pared by 1 base and J by 0 bases, with 8 bases between. CDR3 length equals 15 residues. CDR3 in DNA: TGTGCCAGAAGCTTGCTTTCCTATAGCAATCAGCCCCAGCATTTT. Amino acid sequence: CARSLLSYSNQPQHF.

Details on this clone: At one boundary the junction diverges from the germline segment, which might be a read error. This chain connects TRBV10-3 to TRBJ2-7, with a weak D call TRBD2 (5 bases). This CDR3 has 13 residues. Germline CDR1 is ENHRY and CDR2 is SYGVKD. The CDR3, as DNA: TGTGTCATCAGTTTGGACTCAGCCTACGAGCAGTACTTC. Its translation: CVISLDSAYEQYF.

The rearrangement uses TRBV29-1 and TRBJ1-1; the match to TRBD1 covers 7 bases. Germline CDR1 and CDR2: SQVTM and ANQGSEA. Trimming took 7 bases from V and 0 from J; bases not matched to a gene: 20. The CDR3 runs 18 residues. CDR3 amino acids: CSAGGNIQGNPMNTEAFF. CDR3 in DNA: TGCAGCGCCGGGGGGAACATACAGGGGAACCCCATGAACACTGAAGCTTTCTTT.

The rearrangement uses TRBV7-9 and TRBJ1-1, with unresolved D. The CDR3 is made up of 11 amino acids. V was cut by 1 base and J by 6 bases, with 3 bases left in between. Germline V gene sequence: CDR1 SEHNR, CDR2 FQNEAQ (reference sequence). The CDR3 here is CASSLVAEAFF. The CDR3 bases are TGTGCCAGCAGCTTAGTCGCTGAAGCTTTCTTT.

J is TRBJ1-2 and V is TRBV5-5; no clear D gene. This CDR3 region has 15 residues. Looked up from germline, CDR1 is SGHKS and CDR2 is YYEKEE (reference sequence). The V and J ends lost 4 bases and 0 bases respectively, with 13 bases between them. CDR3 sequence reads: CASSEGGITNYGYTF. The CDR3, as DNA: TGTGCCAGCAGCGAGGGCGGGATTACTAACTATGGCTACACCTTC.

The count of this clone is one. The chain has TRBV10-3 and TRBJ2-7; 7 positions match TRBD2. CDR3 length: 13 residues. Germline assignment: CDR1 ENHRY and CDR2 SYGVKD. The V segment lost 6 bases and the J segment 3 bases; nucleotides outside the gene matches: 5. Here the CDR3 reads CAIRWGGLYEQYF. The CDR3 DNA is TGTGCCATCAGGTGGGGGGGTCTCTACGAGCAGTACTTC.